Listed below are T cell receptor beta chains from one sample, sequenced in a study of OX40 agonist ivuxolimab in advanced cancers. Data came from immunoSEQ multiplex PCR; TCRdb stores just in-frame clones and leaves some out. The sample lists roughly 25,000 clones, 81% occurring once. Specimen: CD4+ or CD8+ T cells sorted from blood, collected in a trial of the OX40 agonist ivuxolimab. The receptors were sampled from an adult with an advanced solid tumor such as melanoma, head and neck, liver or kidney cancer. Both conserved end residues are part of each CDR3. A D gene is named only where the DNA matches it firmly. The size of a clone is reported for some rows only, either as once, few or many, or as a class for expanded clones.

D gene: -; V gene: TRBV6-5; clone size: -; J gene: TRBJ2-1; CDR3 DNA: TGTGCCAGCAGTTACATAACTAACTACAATGAGCAGTTCTTC; CDR3 protein: CASSYITNYNEQFF
D gene: -; V gene: TRBV9; clone size: -; J gene: TRBJ2-1; CDR3 DNA: TGTGCCAGCAGCGTATCCGGGGTGTCCTACAATGAGCAGTTCTTC; CDR3 protein: CASSVSGVSYNEQFF
D gene: -; V gene: TRBV5-4; clone size: -; J gene: TRBJ2-1; CDR3 DNA: TGTGCCAGCAGCATAGGAGGTTTTCATGTCAATGAGCAGTTCTTC; CDR3 protein: CASSIGGFHVNEQFF
D gene: TRBD1; V gene: TRBV5-1; clone size: -; J gene: TRBJ2-2; CDR3 DNA: TGCGCCAGCAGCACGGGGACAGGGGAAACCGGGGAGCTGTTTTTT; CDR3 protein: CASSTGTGETGELFF
D gene: -; V gene: TRBV10-3; clone size: -; J gene: TRBJ1-2; CDR3 DNA: TGTGCCATCAGTGACTACAATAATAACTATGGCTACACCTTC; CDR3 protein: CAISDYNNNYGYTF
D gene: TRBD1; V gene: TRBV4-1; clone size: -; J gene: TRBJ1-1; CDR3 DNA: TGCGCCAGCAGCCTCCCTACAGGGGAGGGCACTGAAGCTTTCTTT; CDR3 protein: CASSLPTGEGTEAFF
D gene: TRBD2; V gene: TRBV10-1; clone size: -; J gene: TRBJ2-3; CDR3 DNA: TGCGCCAGCAGTTTTGTAGCGGGAGGGGAGATCGATACGCAGTATTTT; CDR3 protein: CASSFVAGGEIDTQYF
D gene: -; V gene: TRBV4-1; clone size: -; J gene: TRBJ1-5; CDR3 DNA: TGCGCCAGCAGCCCCTATTTAAGGTTTCGCGACAGCGACTTTCAGCCCCAGCATTTT; CDR3 protein: CASSPYLRFRDSDFQPQHF
D gene: -; V gene: TRBV28; clone size: -; J gene: TRBJ1-1; CDR3 DNA: TGTGCCAGCAGTTTAACGATGGAGGATAACATGAACACTGAAGCTTTCTTT; CDR3 protein: CASSLTMEDNMNTEAFF
D gene: -; V gene: TRBV5-4; clone size: few; J gene: TRBJ2-1; CDR3 DNA: TGTGCCAGCAGCTTAGCGGAAACGTCCTACAATGAGCAGTTCTTC; CDR3 protein: CASSLAETSYNEQFF
D gene: TRBD1; V gene: TRBV9; clone size: -; J gene: TRBJ1-1; CDR3 DNA: TGTGCCAGCAGCGTTCACCGGGACAGGGGAGACACTGAAGCTTTCTTT; CDR3 protein: CASSVHRDRGDTEAFF
D gene: -; V gene: TRBV4-1; clone size: -; J gene: TRBJ2-3; CDR3 DNA: TGCGCCAGCAGCCACGGACGTTCCGGCACAGATACGCAGTATTTT; CDR3 protein: CASSHGRSGTDTQYF
D gene: -; V gene: TRBV5-1; clone size: -; J gene: TRBJ2-7; CDR3 DNA: TGCGCCAGCAGCCTGGACTACGAGCAGTACTTC; CDR3 protein: CASSLDYEQYF
D gene: -; V gene: TRBV4-1; clone size: -; J gene: TRBJ2-3; CDR3 DNA: TGCGCCAGCAGCCAAGGAGGCTACCAATCTAGCACAGATACGCAGTATTTT; CDR3 protein: CASSQGGYQSSTDTQYF
D gene: TRBD2; V gene: TRBV27; clone size: once; J gene: TRBJ2-2; CDR3 DNA: TGTGCCAGCAGTTTATCCTGGACTAGCTGGGGCGGGGAGCTGTTTTTT; CDR3 protein: CASSLSWTSWGGELFF
D gene: TRBD2; V gene: TRBV2; clone size: -; J gene: TRBJ2-5; CDR3 DNA: TGTGCCAGCAGTCGGGGACTAGCGGGGGTTTGGGAGACCCAGTACTTC; CDR3 protein: CASSRGLAGVWETQYF
D gene: -; V gene: TRBV28; clone size: -; J gene: TRBJ2-3; CDR3 DNA: TGTGCCAGCAGTTTACAGTTAGAGGATACGCAGTATTTT; CDR3 protein: CASSLQLEDTQYF
D gene: -; V gene: TRBV9; clone size: -; J gene: TRBJ2-1; CDR3 DNA: TGTGCCAGCAGCCCACTAGGTCCCAGCTCCTACAATGAGCAGTTCTTC; CDR3 protein: CASSPLGPSSYNEQFF
D gene: TRBD1; V gene: TRBV6-5; clone size: once; J gene: TRBJ2-7; CDR3 DNA: TGTGCCAGCAGTTTCCAGCCGGGACAGCCTTACTACGAGCAGTACTTC; CDR3 protein: CASSFQPGQPYYEQYF
D gene: -; V gene: TRBV7-9; clone size: once; J gene: TRBJ2-7; CDR3 DNA: TGTGCCAGCACCTTAGACAATTACGAGCAGTACTTC; CDR3 protein: CASTLDNYEQYF
D gene: TRBD1; V gene: TRBV5-1; clone size: -; J gene: TRBJ2-4; CDR3 DNA: TGCGCCAGCAGCTACACACAGGGGGCATACGGCAAAAACATTCAGTACTTC; CDR3 protein: CASSYTQGAYGKNIQYF
D gene: -; V gene: TRBV29-1; clone size: -; J gene: TRBJ2-7; CDR3 DNA: TGCAGCGTTGAAGCTAACTACTACGAGCAGTACTTC; CDR3 protein: CSVEANYYEQYF
D gene: -; V gene: TRBV28; clone size: -; J gene: TRBJ2-1; CDR3 DNA: TGTGCCAGCCACGAGCCACCAACGAATGAGCAGTTCTTC; CDR3 protein: CASHEPPTNEQFF
D gene: -; V gene: TRBV7-9; clone size: -; J gene: TRBJ2-7; CDR3 DNA: TGTGCCAGCATCGCACAGGACTCCTACGAGCAGTACTTC; CDR3 protein: CASIAQDSYEQYF
D gene: -; V gene: TRBV6-1; clone size: -; J gene: TRBJ1-2; CDR3 DNA: TGTGCCAGCACGGCGTGGGGATCCTTTCACTATGGCTACACCTTC; CDR3 protein: CASTAWGSFHYGYTF
D gene: -; V gene: TRBV6-1; clone size: -; J gene: TRBJ1-2; CDR3 DNA: TGTGCCAGCAGTGAATCCAGACTCTATGGCTACACCTTC; CDR3 protein: CASSESRLYGYTF
D gene: -; V gene: TRBV10-3; clone size: few; J gene: TRBJ1-1; CDR3 DNA: TGTGCCATCAACGAAGGGCCTCGGGCTTTCTTT; CDR3 protein: CAINEGPRAFF
D gene: TRBD1; V gene: TRBV14; clone size: medium-sized; J gene: TRBJ2-7; CDR3 DNA: TGTGCCAGCAGCCCTGGACAGGCCGCCGAGCAGTACTTC; CDR3 protein: CASSPGQAAEQYF
D gene: -; V gene: TRBV7-8; clone size: -; J gene: TRBJ2-7; CDR3 DNA: TGTGCCAGCAGCTTCTCAGGGGTATCCTACGAGCAGTACTTC; CDR3 protein: CASSFSGVSYEQYF
D gene: -; V gene: TRBV28; clone size: -; J gene: TRBJ1-5; CDR3 DNA: TGTGCCAGCAGTTTACAGGGGTTCAGCAATCAGCCCCAGCATTTT; CDR3 protein: CASSLQGFSNQPQHF
D gene: TRBD2; V gene: TRBV5-1; clone size: -; J gene: TRBJ2-1; CDR3 DNA: TGCGCCAGCAGCCGGGCGGGAGGATCTGAGCAGTTCTTC; CDR3 protein: CASSRAGGSEQFF
D gene: -; V gene: TRBV9; clone size: -; J gene: TRBJ1-2; CDR3 DNA: TGTGCCAGCAGCAGCAGGGGTGGCTACACCTTC; CDR3 protein: CASSSRGGYTF
D gene: -; V gene: TRBV7-9; clone size: -; J gene: TRBJ1-1; CDR3 DNA: TGTGCCAGCAGCTTAGTTCAGACCCGAACTGAAGCTTTCTTT; CDR3 protein: CASSLVQTRTEAFF
D gene: TRBD1; V gene: TRBV5-1; clone size: -; J gene: TRBJ2-7; CDR3 DNA: TGCGCCAGCAGTCCCGAAACTCGACAGGGGAGAGAGCAGTACTTC; CDR3 protein: CASSPETRQGREQYF
D gene: -; V gene: TRBV11-2; clone size: -; J gene: TRBJ2-7; CDR3 DNA: TGTGCCAGCAGCAGAACAGATGTCGCCCCCTACGAGCAGTACTTC; CDR3 protein: CASSRTDVAPYEQYF
D gene: TRBD1; V gene: TRBV2; clone size: -; J gene: TRBJ2-5; CDR3 DNA: TGTGCCAGCAGCGAACCCAGGGGGCGGGAGACCCAGTACTTC; CDR3 protein: CASSEPRGRETQYF
D gene: -; V gene: TRBV19; clone size: -; J gene: TRBJ1-1; CDR3 DNA: TGTGCCACAAGCCCGGGGAGGGCCTACACTGAAGCTTTCTTT; CDR3 protein: CATSPGRAYTEAFF
D gene: -; V gene: TRBV4-1; clone size: -; J gene: TRBJ2-7; CDR3 DNA: TGCGCCAGCAGCCAAGAATACCTCGGGGGACAGAGCGAGCAGTACTTC; CDR3 protein: CASSQEYLGGQSEQYF
D gene: -; V gene: TRBV7-8; clone size: -; J gene: TRBJ2-4; CDR3 DNA: TGTGCCAGCAGCCTCCGGGACGAAAAAAACATTCAGTACTTC; CDR3 protein: CASSLRDEKNIQYF
D gene: TRBD2; V gene: TRBV7-9; clone size: few; J gene: TRBJ2-1; CDR3 DNA: TGTGCCAGCAGCCCGGGACTAGCGGGGGACTCCTACAATGAGCAGTTCTTC; CDR3 protein: CASSPGLAGDSYNEQFF
D gene: -; V gene: TRBV5-6; clone size: -; J gene: TRBJ2-5; CDR3 DNA: TGTGCCAGCGGGGGACAAGCCTTTGAGACCCAGTACTTC; CDR3 protein: CASGGQAFETQYF
D gene: TRBD2; V gene: TRBV5-1; clone size: -; J gene: TRBJ2-3; CDR3 DNA: TGCGCCAGCAGCCCGAGCGGGGCCGTAGGAGGGAGGGGCACAGATACGCAGTATTTT; CDR3 protein: CASSPSGAVGGRGTDTQYF
D gene: -; V gene: TRBV7-9; clone size: -; J gene: TRBJ2-1; CDR3 DNA: TGTGCCAGCAGCTTAGCGGGAGAGTACAATGAGCAGTTCTTC; CDR3 protein: CASSLAGEYNEQFF
D gene: TRBD2; V gene: TRBV5-8; clone size: -; J gene: TRBJ2-7; CDR3 DNA: TGTGCCAGCAGCTTGGGTAGCCTGGGACTAGCGGGTTACGAGCAGTACTTC; CDR3 protein: CASSLGSLGLAGYEQYF
D gene: TRBD1; V gene: TRBV6-1; clone size: -; J gene: TRBJ2-7; CDR3 DNA: TGTGCCAGCAGCGGCCTTGGACAGGGGACCTACGAGCAGTACTTC; CDR3 protein: CASSGLGQGTYEQYF
D gene: TRBD1; V gene: TRBV16; clone size: -; J gene: TRBJ2-1; CDR3 DNA: TGTGCCAGCAGCCAATTTTCTCTGGGAGACAGGGGAAATGAGCAGTTCTTC; CDR3 protein: CASSQFSLGDRGNEQFF
D gene: -; V gene: TRBV11-3; clone size: -; J gene: TRBJ2-5; CDR3 DNA: TGTGCCAGCAGCCACCGGGACTACCAAGAGACCCAGTACTTC; CDR3 protein: CASSHRDYQETQYF
D gene: -; V gene: TRBV5-1; clone size: -; J gene: TRBJ2-7; CDR3 DNA: TGCGCCAGCAGCTTGGCAGGGGAGCAGTACTTC; CDR3 protein: CASSLAGEQYF
D gene: -; V gene: TRBV11-1; clone size: once; J gene: TRBJ2-1; CDR3 DNA: TGTGCCAGCAGCTTAGGATCCCCCAGTGAGCAGTTCTTC; CDR3 protein: CASSLGSPSEQFF
D gene: -; V gene: TRBV5-4; clone size: -; J gene: TRBJ2-7; CDR3 DNA: TGTGCCAGCAGCTTGGGCCGGCAGGCCGTCTCCTACGAGCAGTACTTC; CDR3 protein: CASSLGRQAVSYEQYF